This T cell receptor beta chain was identified in a study of cytomegalovirus exposure and HLA in healthy donors. Study-wide background: Genotyping showed 70% to 90% of roughly 390 donors falling in the Caucasian-associated ancestry cluster.

The CDR3 loop spans 12 amino acids. Per the germline V gene, CDR1 is SNHLY and CDR2 is FYNNEI. V was clipped by 8 bases and J by 4 bases; unmatched bases: 4. 60 Vbeta and 13 Jbeta primers were used in PCR. Clones were sequenced by immunoSEQ multiplex PCR, and TCRdb holds only the in-frame ones, with some missing. The data show nearly 200,000 clones, 82% seen once. The origin of this receptor is a woman in her forties or fifties in good health and CMV-seropositive. The chain combines TRBV2 with TRBJ2-5; TRBD1 matches at 7 bases. Sequenced sample: PBMCs. In DNA, the CDR3 is TGTGCCAGCGGGGACAGCGGAGAGACCCAGTACTTC. Amino acids: CASGDSGETQYF.